Presented here are 14 T cell receptor beta chains from one specimen sequenced in a study of blood T cell repertoires in COVID-19. The repertoire was sequenced with immunoSEQ multiplex PCR; TCRdb's copy has only in-frame clones and lacks some. The sample lists approximately 110,000 clones; roughly nine tenths were seen once. Sequenced input: peripheral blood. The receptors originated from a man aged 50 or older with COVID-19, enrolled during active disease.

The V and J genes are TRBV5-1 and TRBJ2-3; no definite D call. Germline V gene sequence: CDR1 SGHRS, CDR2 YFSETQ. This CDR3 contains 11 residues. Trimming removed 2 bases at V and 5 bases at J, with 3 bases between. The CDR3 sequence: CASSFKDTQYF. The CDR3 DNA is TGCGCCAGCAGCTTTAAAGATACGCAGTATTTT.

The genes are TRBV20-1 and TRBJ2-1; 9 nucleotides agree with TRBD2. The CDR3 spans 15 residues. The germline gives CDR1 DFQATT, CDR2 SNEGSKA (reference sequence). V was clipped by 3 bases and J by 7 bases; unmatched bases: 10. DNA for the CDR3: TGCAGTGCTAGTCGCCCTAGCGGGGTGAGTAATGAGCAGTTCTTC. Its translation: CSASRPSGVSNEQFF.

This clone turned up a few times. V usage is TRBV7-2 and J usage is TRBJ1-6, with a tentative D call TRBD1 (6 bases). V shed 6 bases and J shed 0 bases, with 9 bases lying between them. Germline V gene lookup returns CDR1 SGHTA and CDR2 FQGNSA. CDR3 size: 15 residues. CDR3 in DNA: TGTGCCAGCAGTGACAGGTCCTCCTATAATTCACCCCTCCACTTT. Translated, it gives CASSDRSSYNSPLHF.

The V gene is TRBV4-3, the J gene TRBJ2-3; 12 bases align to TRBD1. The CDR3 runs to 18 residues. Germline V gene data show CDR1 as LGHNA and CDR2 as YSLEER. Losses at the gene ends were 0 bases for V and 7 bases for J; bases not matched to a gene: 11. CDR3 DNA sequence: TGCGCCAGCAGCCAAGATCCGGTGGGGACAGGGGGCGTCCATACGCAGTATTTT. It yields the protein CASSQDPVGTGGVHTQYF.

A few counts support this clone. This sequence joins TRBV4-1 and TRBJ2-3; D is perhaps TRBD2 (5 bases). V lost 5 bases and J lost 2, with 8 bases in between. Per the germline V gene, CDR1 is MGHRA and CDR2 is YSYEKL. The CDR3 runs 13 residues. CDR3 sequence: CASSVRDTDTQYF. DNA for the CDR3: TGCGCCAGCAGCGTTCGGGACACAGATACGCAGTATTTT.

The chain has TRBV18 and TRBJ2-5; 9 bases match TRBD1. V trimming: 0 bases; J trimming: 2 bases; junction bases outside the gene matches: 7. The length of the CDR3 is 17 residues. Germline CDR1 is KGHSH and CDR2 is LQKENI. The CDR3 reads CASSPPTTGGIQETQYF. The DNA for the CDR3 is TGTGCCAGCTCACCACCTACGACAGGGGGTATACAAGAGACCCAGTACTTC.

This chain joins TRBV28 and TRBJ2-5, with D perhaps matching TRBD2 (7 bases). V lost 10 bases and J lost 5, with 20 bases in between. CDR1 MDHEN and CDR2 SYDVKM come from the germline V gene. The CDR3 is made up of 14 amino acids. The chain's CDR3 is CATLEGGARETQYF. DNA for the CDR3: TGTGCCACTTTAGAGGGGGGGGCGCGGGAGACCCAGTACTTC. The whole variable domain, filled in from reference TRBV28 and TRBJ2-5, reads DVKVTQSSRYLVKRTGEKVFLECVQDMDHENMFWYRQDPGLGLRLIYFSYDVKMKEKGDIPEGYSVSREKKERFSLILESASTNQTSMYLCATLEGGARETQYFGPGTRLLVL.

This sequence joins TRBV10-3 and TRBJ1-1; D remains unclear. CDR3 length: 13 amino acids. Germline assignment: CDR1 ENHRY and CDR2 SYGVKD. V gave up 10 bases and J gave up 6 bases, with 18 bases separating them. As DNA, the CDR3 is TGTGCCAGCCTCCGGGAGATAGAGGCTGAAGCTTTCTTT. Translated, it gives CASLREIEAEAFF.

J is TRBJ2-1 and V is TRBV30, with D possibly TRBD1 on 6 matching bases. The germline V gene encodes CDR1 GTSNPN and CDR2 SVGIG (reference sequence). The CDR3 totals 11 residues. The CDR3 protein is CGTGNLGEQFF. The CDR3 DNA reads TGTGGCACAGGGAACTTGGGGGAGCAGTTCTTC.

The J gene is TRBJ2-1, the V gene TRBV19; 11 nucleotides line up with TRBD2. The V gene end was trimmed by 4 bases and the J gene end by 6 bases; junction bases not matched to a gene: 11. This CDR3 contains 17 residues. Germline assignment: CDR1 LNHDA and CDR2 SQIVND (reference sequence). CDR3 amino acids: CASSTSTSGKGRNEQFF. CDR3 coding DNA: TGTGCCAGTAGTACCTCGACTAGCGGGAAAGGGCGCAATGAGCAGTTCTTC.

The chain is built from TRBV5-6 and TRBJ2-1, with a tentative D call TRBD2 (5 bases). The V and J ends lost 5 bases and 6 bases respectively, with 18 bases between them. Germline V lookup: CDR1 SGHDT, CDR2 YYEEEE. There are 15 residues in the CDR3. CDR3: CASRRLTLDSNEQFF. Written as DNA, the CDR3 is TGTGCCAGCAGGAGACTGACTTTGGACTCCAATGAGCAGTTCTTC.

The chain is built from TRBV5-1 and TRBJ2-1, with 15 bases matching TRBD2. The length of the CDR3 is 17 residues. Germline V gene sequence: CDR1 SGHRS, CDR2 YFSETQ. With V trimmed by 4 bases and J by 4 bases, 6 bases remained unmatched. The CDR3 sequence: CASSTGLAGGSYNEQFF. Written as DNA, the CDR3 is TGCGCCAGCAGCACGGGACTAGCGGGAGGTTCATACAATGAGCAGTTCTTC.

The chain recombines TRBV6-6 with TRBJ2-3; the D gene is possibly TRBD2 (5 bases). Germline CDR1 is MNHNY and CDR2 is SVGAGI (reference sequence). V was shortened by 2 bases and J by 2 bases, with 11 bases between the two germline ends. The CDR3 consists of 15 residues. CDR3 sequence (DNA): TGTGCCAGCAGTTACCTCTCTCGGGACACAGATACGCAGTATTTT. Encoded protein: CASSYLSRDTDTQYF.

The chain uses TRBV5-4 and TRBJ2-3; maybe TRBD2 (5 bases). Per the germline V gene, CDR1 is SGHNT and CDR2 is YYREEE (reference sequence). This CDR3 has 14 residues. Between the trimmed V and J ends, which lost 4 bases and 2 bases, there was a span of 11 bases. The CDR3 is CASSGSGDTDTQYF. CDR3 DNA: TGTGCCAGCAGCGGAAGCGGCGACACAGATACGCAGTATTTT.